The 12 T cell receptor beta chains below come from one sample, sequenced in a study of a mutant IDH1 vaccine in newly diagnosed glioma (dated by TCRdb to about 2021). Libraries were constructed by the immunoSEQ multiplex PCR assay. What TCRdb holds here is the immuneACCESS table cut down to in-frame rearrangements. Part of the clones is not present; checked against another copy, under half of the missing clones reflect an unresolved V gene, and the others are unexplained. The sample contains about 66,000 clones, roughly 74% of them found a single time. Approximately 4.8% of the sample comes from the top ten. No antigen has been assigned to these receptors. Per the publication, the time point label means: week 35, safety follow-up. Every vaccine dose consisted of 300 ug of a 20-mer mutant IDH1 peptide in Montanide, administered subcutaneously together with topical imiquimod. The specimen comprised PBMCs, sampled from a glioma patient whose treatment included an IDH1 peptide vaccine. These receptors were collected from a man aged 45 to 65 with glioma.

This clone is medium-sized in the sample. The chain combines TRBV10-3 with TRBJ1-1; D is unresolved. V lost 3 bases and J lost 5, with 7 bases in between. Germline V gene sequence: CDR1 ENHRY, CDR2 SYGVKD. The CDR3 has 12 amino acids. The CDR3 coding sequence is TGTGCCATCAGTGATTCCGGGACTGAAGCTTTCTTT. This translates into CAISDSGTEAFF.

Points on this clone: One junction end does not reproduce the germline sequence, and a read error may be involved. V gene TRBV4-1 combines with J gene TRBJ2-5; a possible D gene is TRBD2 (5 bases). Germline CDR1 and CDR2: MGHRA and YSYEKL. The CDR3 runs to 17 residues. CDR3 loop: CASSQESRGYTQGTQYF. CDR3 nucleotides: TGCGCCAGCAGCCAAGAGTCCCGGGGATATACCCAAGGGACCCAGTACTTC.

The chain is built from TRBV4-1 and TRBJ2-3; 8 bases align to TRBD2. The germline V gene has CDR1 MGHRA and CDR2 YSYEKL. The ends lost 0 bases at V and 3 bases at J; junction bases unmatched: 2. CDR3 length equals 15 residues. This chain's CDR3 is CASSQESGGTDTQYF. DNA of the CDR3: TGCGCCAGCAGCCAAGAGAGCGGGGGAACAGATACGCAGTATTTT.

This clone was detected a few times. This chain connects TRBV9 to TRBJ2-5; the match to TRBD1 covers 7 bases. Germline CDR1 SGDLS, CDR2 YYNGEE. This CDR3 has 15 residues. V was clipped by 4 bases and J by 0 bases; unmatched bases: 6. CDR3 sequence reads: CASSPPGTDQETQYF. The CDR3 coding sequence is TGTGCCAGCAGCCCTCCAGGGACAGACCAAGAGACCCAGTACTTC.

The CDR3 region is CASSALGTDGSTNYGYTF. The CDR3 bases are TGTGCCAGCAGCGCCCTGGGGACAGACGGTTCGACTAACTATGGCTACACCTTC. The rearrangement joins TRBV9 to TRBJ1-2; TRBD1 matches 7 bases. Germline CDR1 reads SGDLS; CDR2 reads YYNGEE. This CDR3 is built from 18 residues. J lost 0 bases, V lost 3 bases, and 14 bases had no gene match.

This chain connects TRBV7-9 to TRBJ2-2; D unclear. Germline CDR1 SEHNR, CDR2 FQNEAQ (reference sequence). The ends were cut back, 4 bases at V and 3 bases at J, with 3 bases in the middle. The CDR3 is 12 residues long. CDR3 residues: CASSWDTGELFF. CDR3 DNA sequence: TGTGCCAGCAGCTGGGACACCGGGGAGCTGTTTTTT.

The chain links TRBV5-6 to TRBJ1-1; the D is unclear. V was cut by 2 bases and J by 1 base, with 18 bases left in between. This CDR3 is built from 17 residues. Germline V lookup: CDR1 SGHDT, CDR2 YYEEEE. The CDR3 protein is CASSFPSQSLKNTEAFF. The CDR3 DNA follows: TGTGCCAGCAGCTTCCCCAGCCAAAGTCTAAAGAACACTGAAGCTTTCTTT.

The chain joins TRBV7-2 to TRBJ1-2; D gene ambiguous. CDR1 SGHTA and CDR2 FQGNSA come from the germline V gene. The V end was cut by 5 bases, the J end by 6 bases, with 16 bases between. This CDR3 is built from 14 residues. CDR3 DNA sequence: TGTGCCAGCAGCCCACCGTCCGGGTGGAATGGCTACACCTTC. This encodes CASSPPSGWNGYTF.

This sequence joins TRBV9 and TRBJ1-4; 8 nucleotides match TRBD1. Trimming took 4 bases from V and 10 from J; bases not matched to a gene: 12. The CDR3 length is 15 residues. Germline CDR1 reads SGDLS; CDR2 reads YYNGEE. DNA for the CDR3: TGTGCCAGCAGCCCTAAGGACAGGGCGATGGGAAAACTGTTTTTT. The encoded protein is CASSPKDRAMGKLFF.

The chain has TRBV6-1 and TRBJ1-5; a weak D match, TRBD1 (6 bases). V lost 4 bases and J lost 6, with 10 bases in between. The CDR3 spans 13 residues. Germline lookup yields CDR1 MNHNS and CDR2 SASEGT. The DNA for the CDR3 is TGTGCCAGCAGTGGGGGGCTCGGTCAGCCCCAGCATTTT. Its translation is CASSGGLGQPQHF.

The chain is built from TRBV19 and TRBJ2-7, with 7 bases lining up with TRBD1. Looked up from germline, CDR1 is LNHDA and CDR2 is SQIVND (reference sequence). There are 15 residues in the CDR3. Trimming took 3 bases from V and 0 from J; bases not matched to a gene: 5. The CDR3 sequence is CASSMGTVSSYEQYF. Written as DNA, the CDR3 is TGTGCCAGTAGTATGGGGACAGTGTCCTCCTACGAGCAGTACTTC.

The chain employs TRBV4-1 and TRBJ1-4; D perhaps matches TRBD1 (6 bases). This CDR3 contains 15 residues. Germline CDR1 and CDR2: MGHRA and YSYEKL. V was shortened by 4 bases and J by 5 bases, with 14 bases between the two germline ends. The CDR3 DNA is TGCGCCAGCAGCCTAACCGGGACACAGAATGAAAAACTGTTTTTT. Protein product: CASSLTGTQNEKLFF.